This T cell receptor (beta chain) appears in the sequencing data of a study of blood T cell repertoires in COVID-19. A few counts support this clone. Between the trimmed V and J ends, which lost 5 bases and 2 bases, there was a span of 20 bases. Germline V gene data show CDR1 as LNHNV and CDR2 as YYDKDF (reference sequence). The CDR3 is made up of 17 amino acids. TCRdb keeps only in-frame clones here, not all; method: immunoSEQ multiplex PCR. The table has tens of thousands of clones, more than 75% seen once. The V gene is TRBV15, the J gene TRBJ2-3; D possibly corresponds to TRBD1 (5 bases). The receptor's source is a man aged 50-60 years with active COVID-19. Material: peripheral blood. CDR3 in amino acids: CATSDPRVAGPTDTQYF. The CDR3 coding sequence is TGTGCCACCAGCGACCCTAGGGTGGCAGGGCCCACAGATACGCAGTATTTT.